These T cell receptor beta chains were read from a single sample in a study of blood T cell repertoires in COVID-19. The assay was immunoSEQ multiplex PCR, and TCRdb's table has in-frame clones only and misses some. Of about 85,000 clones listed, about 90% are singletons. Source material: peripheral blood. These receptors all come from a woman of 80 years or more with active or convalescent COVID-19. Each CDR3 is given with its conserved first and last residue. The D gene is left open where the match is weak. Expanded clones get a size class; other rows say once, few or many, or leave the size out.

v_gene: TRBV5-1
j_gene: TRBJ2-5
d_gene: TRBD1
abundance: once
CDR3nt: TGCGCCAGCAGCCTAAGGGACAGGGCCCAAGAGACCCAGTACTTC
CDR3aa: CASSLRDRAQETQYF

v_gene: TRBV7-2
j_gene: TRBJ1-5
d_gene: TRBD1
abundance: .
CDR3nt: TGTGCCAGCAGCTTAGTAGGGGGCGATCAGCCCCAGCATTTT
CDR3aa: CASSLVGGDQPQHF

v_gene: TRBV15
j_gene: TRBJ2-1
d_gene: .
abundance: few
CDR3nt: TGTGCCACCAGCAGAGTTATTGGGCCAAGCTACAATGAGCAGTTCTTC
CDR3aa: CATSRVIGPSYNEQFF

v_gene: TRBV27
j_gene: TRBJ1-1
d_gene: .
abundance: .
CDR3nt: TGTGCCAGCAGTGGGGCTGGCACTGAAGCTTTCTTT
CDR3aa: CASSGAGTEAFF

v_gene: TRBV6-6
j_gene: TRBJ2-5
d_gene: .
abundance: .
CDR3nt: TGTGCCAGCAGTTACTCCGCAGGGGAAGAGACCCAGTACTTC
CDR3aa: CASSYSAGEETQYF

v_gene: TRBV5-1
j_gene: TRBJ2-1
d_gene: TRBD2
abundance: .
CDR3nt: TGCACCAGCAGCTTGGAAGGGACTAGCGTCAATGAGCAGTTCTTC
CDR3aa: CTSSLEGTSVNEQFF

v_gene: TRBV2
j_gene: TRBJ2-1
d_gene: TRBD2
abundance: .
CDR3nt: TGTGCCAGCAGTGGTACTAGCGGGTCCTACAATGAGCAGTTCTTC
CDR3aa: CASSGTSGSYNEQFF

v_gene: TRBV20-1
j_gene: TRBJ2-3
d_gene: TRBD2
abundance: .
CDR3nt: TGCAGTGCTAGTGGGGGGGCTAGCGGGAGTCCAGGCACAGATACGCAGTATTTT
CDR3aa: CSASGGASGSPGTDTQYF

v_gene: TRBV6-6
j_gene: TRBJ1-1
d_gene: TRBD1
abundance: .
CDR3nt: TGTGCCAGCAGTTGGGGACAGGATGAAGCTTTCTTT
CDR3aa: CASSWGQDEAFF

v_gene: TRBV5-1
j_gene: TRBJ2-3
d_gene: .
abundance: .
CDR3nt: TGCGCCAGCAGCTTGAACCGCCACCAGGGGAGCACAGATACGCAGTATTTT
CDR3aa: CASSLNRHQGSTDTQYF

v_gene: TRBV6-1
j_gene: TRBJ1-5
d_gene: TRBD1
abundance: .
CDR3nt: TGTGCCAGCACCACAGGGGTTCAGCCCCAGCATTTT
CDR3aa: CASTTGVQPQHF

v_gene: TRBV7-2
j_gene: TRBJ1-6
d_gene: TRBD1
abundance: .
CDR3nt: TGTGCCAGCAGCTTAGAATGGGACAGGGGGTCTCATTCACCCCTCCACTTT
CDR3aa: CASSLEWDRGSHSPLHF

v_gene: TRBV14
j_gene: TRBJ1-2
d_gene: TRBD1
abundance: .
CDR3nt: TGTGCCAGCAGCCCCGGACAGGGAAGGCTCGCCTATGGCTACACCTTC
CDR3aa: CASSPGQGRLAYGYTF

v_gene: TRBV10-3
j_gene: TRBJ2-1
d_gene: TRBD2
abundance: .
CDR3nt: TGTGCCATCAGTGAACGGGGGACTAGCGCTTTGGATGAGCAGTTCTTC
CDR3aa: CAISERGTSALDEQFF

v_gene: TRBV29-1
j_gene: TRBJ2-3
d_gene: .
abundance: .
CDR3nt: TGCGGGTCGAGCGACACAGATACGCAGTATTTT
CDR3aa: CGSSDTDTQYF

v_gene: TRBV28
j_gene: TRBJ2-2
d_gene: TRBD2
abundance: few
CDR3nt: TGTGCCAGCAGTACACGACCCGGGACTAGCGGGAGGGTATTCGGGGAGCTGTTTTTT
CDR3aa: CASSTRPGTSGRVFGELFF

v_gene: TRBV29-1
j_gene: TRBJ2-7
d_gene: TRBD1
abundance: .
CDR3nt: TGCAGCGTTGCTTCGGGACAGGGCTACGAGCAGTACTTC
CDR3aa: CSVASGQGYEQYF

v_gene: TRBV3-1/TRBV3-2
j_gene: TRBJ2-7
d_gene: TRBD2
abundance: once
CDR3nt: TGTGCCAGCAGCCAGCCGGGACTAGCAGGACGCGAGCAGTACTTC
CDR3aa: CASSQPGLAGREQYF

v_gene: TRBV21-1
j_gene: TRBJ1-6
d_gene: .
abundance: .
CDR3nt: TGTGCCAGCAGCAAAGGGCAGGGGCTTAATTCACCCCTCCACTTT
CDR3aa: CASSKGQGLNSPLHF

v_gene: TRBV4-3
j_gene: TRBJ1-3
d_gene: TRBD1
abundance: .
CDR3nt: TGCGCCAGCAGCCAATTATTGGGGACAGGGCTCAACACCATATATTTT
CDR3aa: CASSQLLGTGLNTIYF

v_gene: TRBV6-5
j_gene: TRBJ2-5
d_gene: TRBD1
abundance: .
CDR3nt: TGTGCCAGCAGTTTACGGGACAGGGGGCGGGAGACCCAGTACTTC
CDR3aa: CASSLRDRGRETQYF

v_gene: TRBV7-2
j_gene: TRBJ1-5
d_gene: .
abundance: .
CDR3nt: TGTGCCAGCAGCTCTAAACGGGGAGATCAGCCCCAGCATTTT
CDR3aa: CASSSKRGDQPQHF

v_gene: TRBV6-6
j_gene: TRBJ2-5
d_gene: .
abundance: .
CDR3nt: TGTGCCAGCAGTTTTTCCCGGACTCTCCAAGAGACCCAGTACTTC
CDR3aa: CASSFSRTLQETQYF

v_gene: TRBV27
j_gene: TRBJ2-5
d_gene: TRBD2
abundance: once
CDR3nt: TGTGCCAGCAGTCCCGGACTAGCGGGAAAAGAGACCCAGTACTTC
CDR3aa: CASSPGLAGKETQYF

v_gene: TRBV5-5
j_gene: TRBJ1-2
d_gene: .
abundance: .
CDR3nt: TGTGCCAGCAGCTTGATGTGGAGTGGCTACACCTTC
CDR3aa: CASSLMWSGYTF

v_gene: TRBV21-1
j_gene: TRBJ1-1
d_gene: .
abundance: once
CDR3nt: TGTGCCAGCAGCAAAGGGGAGGAGGAAGAAGGACCCACTGAAGCTTTCTTT
CDR3aa: CASSKGEEEEGPTEAFF

v_gene: TRBV7-2
j_gene: TRBJ1-5
d_gene: TRBD1
abundance: once
CDR3nt: TGTGCCAGCAGCTCGAGTATCGGGACAGCTCAGCCCCAGCATTTT
CDR3aa: CASSSSIGTAQPQHF

v_gene: TRBV19
j_gene: TRBJ1-1
d_gene: .
abundance: .
CDR3nt: TGTGCCAGTAGTCCCCGGGGGACCCGTGAAGCTTTCTTT
CDR3aa: CASSPRGTREAFF

v_gene: TRBV9
j_gene: TRBJ2-2
d_gene: TRBD2
abundance: .
CDR3nt: TGTGCCAGCACCGCCAGTGGCGGGGGGTTCGGCGGGGAGCTGTTTTTT
CDR3aa: CASTASGGGFGGELFF

v_gene: TRBV4-3
j_gene: TRBJ2-7
d_gene: .
abundance: .
CDR3nt: TGCGCCAGCAGGCCCGCGTGGCAGGGAATGTACGAGCAGTACTTC
CDR3aa: CASRPAWQGMYEQYF

v_gene: TRBV28
j_gene: TRBJ1-2
d_gene: .
abundance: .
CDR3nt: TGTGCCAGCAGTTTTCACAGAAACTATGGCTACACCTTC
CDR3aa: CASSFHRNYGYTF

v_gene: TRBV7-2
j_gene: TRBJ1-5
d_gene: .
abundance: .
CDR3nt: TGTGCCAGCAGCCCCGAACAGGGACAAGGGCAGCCCCAGCATTTT
CDR3aa: CASSPEQGQGQPQHF

v_gene: TRBV28
j_gene: TRBJ1-1
d_gene: TRBD1
abundance: .
CDR3nt: TGTGCCAGCATTATCTTAGGGACAGGGAAGGCCACTGAAGCTTTCTTT
CDR3aa: CASIILGTGKATEAFF

v_gene: TRBV4-1
j_gene: TRBJ2-5
d_gene: TRBD1
abundance: .
CDR3nt: TGCGCCAGCAGCTTGGACAGGGGGAACCAAGAGACCCAGTACTTC
CDR3aa: CASSLDRGNQETQYF

v_gene: TRBV25-1
j_gene: TRBJ1-2
d_gene: TRBD1
abundance: .
CDR3nt: TGTGCCAGCAGTATAGCTTGGGGACAGGGCTACACCTTC
CDR3aa: CASSIAWGQGYTF

v_gene: TRBV9
j_gene: TRBJ1-4
d_gene: .
abundance: .
CDR3nt: TGTGCCAGCAGCGTAGACAAGGGGCTGGCTAATGAAAAACTGTTTTTT
CDR3aa: CASSVDKGLANEKLFF

v_gene: TRBV2
j_gene: TRBJ2-1
d_gene: .
abundance: .
CDR3nt: TGTGCCAGCAGTGTCCAGGCCCATGAGCAGTTCTTC
CDR3aa: CASSVQAHEQFF

v_gene: TRBV6-6
j_gene: TRBJ1-1
d_gene: .
abundance: .
CDR3nt: TGTGCCGGATCCCGACAAAACACTGAAGCTTTCTTT
CDR3aa: CAGSRQNTEAFF

v_gene: TRBV28
j_gene: TRBJ2-7
d_gene: .
abundance: .
CDR3nt: TGTGCCAGCAGCCCCCCGCAGGGTCGCTACGAGCAGTACTTC
CDR3aa: CASSPPQGRYEQYF

v_gene: TRBV24-1
j_gene: TRBJ2-2
d_gene: TRBD2
abundance: .
CDR3nt: TGTGCCACCAGTGATTTGCGGGGGGCCGGGGAGCTGTTTTTT
CDR3aa: CATSDLRGAGELFF

v_gene: TRBV7-2
j_gene: TRBJ2-7
d_gene: .
abundance: .
CDR3nt: TGTGCCAGCAGCTTACTAGCGCCAAGGAGCTCCTACGAGCAGTACTTC
CDR3aa: CASSLLAPRSSYEQYF

v_gene: TRBV5-1
j_gene: TRBJ2-1
d_gene: .
abundance: .
CDR3nt: TGCGCCAGCAGCCCCCACCAGGTCCACGGCGGGAATGAGCAGTTCTTC
CDR3aa: CASSPHQVHGGNEQFF

v_gene: TRBV2
j_gene: TRBJ2-6
d_gene: .
abundance: .
CDR3nt: TGTGCCAGCAGCAGACTACGAGACCCGACCTACTCTGGGGCCAACGTCCTGACTTTC
CDR3aa: CASSRLRDPTYSGANVLTF

v_gene: TRBV25-1
j_gene: TRBJ1-3
d_gene: .
abundance: .
CDR3nt: TGTGCCAGCAGTGAGGCGGGCAGACCAAACTCTGGAAACACCATATATTTT
CDR3aa: CASSEAGRPNSGNTIYF

v_gene: TRBV7-2
j_gene: TRBJ2-1
d_gene: .
abundance: .
CDR3nt: TGTGCCAGCAGCTTACGGGACTCCTACAATGAGCAGTTCTTC
CDR3aa: CASSLRDSYNEQFF

v_gene: TRBV11-2
j_gene: TRBJ1-2
d_gene: .
abundance: .
CDR3nt: TGTGCCAGCAGTCCCGGATGGGCAGAAGGCTATGGCTACACCTTC
CDR3aa: CASSPGWAEGYGYTF

v_gene: TRBV5-1
j_gene: TRBJ2-7
d_gene: TRBD1
abundance: .
CDR3nt: TGCGCCAGCAGCTTGCAGGGGGCCTCCTACGAGCAGTACTTC
CDR3aa: CASSLQGASYEQYF

v_gene: TRBV7-2
j_gene: TRBJ1-2
d_gene: TRBD1
abundance: .
CDR3nt: TGTGCCAGCAGCCCTCGGACAGGGAGCGACTATGGCTACACCTTC
CDR3aa: CASSPRTGSDYGYTF

v_gene: TRBV3-1/TRBV3-2
j_gene: TRBJ2-3
d_gene: .
abundance: .
CDR3nt: TGTGCCAGCAGATCTCGCGGCAGAGATACGCAGTATTTT
CDR3aa: CASRSRGRDTQYF

v_gene: TRBV28
j_gene: TRBJ2-1
d_gene: TRBD1
abundance: .
CDR3nt: TGTGCCAGCACTCTGGGGACAGGGGGCGCGTTTGAGCAGTTCTTC
CDR3aa: CASTLGTGGAFEQFF

v_gene: TRBV24-1
j_gene: TRBJ2-1
d_gene: TRBD1
abundance: .
CDR3nt: TGTGCCACCAGTGACCGTGGACAGGGGAGCAATGAGCAGTTCTTC
CDR3aa: CATSDRGQGSNEQFF

v_gene: TRBV18
j_gene: TRBJ2-3
d_gene: TRBD1
abundance: once
CDR3nt: TGTGCCAGCTCACCGCCGGGACAGGGGAACACAGATACGCAGTATTTT
CDR3aa: CASSPPGQGNTDTQYF

v_gene: TRBV7-2
j_gene: TRBJ2-3
d_gene: TRBD1
abundance: .
CDR3nt: TGTGCCAGCAGCCCTGGACAGGGGGCAGATACGCAGTATTTT
CDR3aa: CASSPGQGADTQYF